The clone carrying this T cell receptor beta chain came up a few times. The antigen is unknown. Germline loops: CDR1 KGHSH, CDR2 LQKENI. V lost 6 bases and J lost 0, with 15 bases in between. The CDR3 is 15 residues long. Use of 60 Vbeta and 13 Jbeta primers characterized the PCR. Produced via immunoSEQ multiplex PCR; TCRdb's table is partial and in-frame only. The sample lists tens of thousands of clones; 40% to 60% were seen once. The entry originates in a study of cytomegalovirus exposure and HLA in healthy donors. Points from the study as a whole: Reports showed the classifier diagnosing cytomegalovirus status with high specificity and sensitivity.

Whether this donor was CMV seropositive was not recorded. The chain recombines TRBV18 with TRBJ2-7, with D perhaps TRBD1 (6 bases). The sequence was collected from a human donor in good health. The specimen was PBMCs. CDR3 sequence: CASSRLRDNSYEQYF. Written as DNA, the CDR3 is TGTGCCAGCTCGCGGCTCCGGGACAACTCCTACGAGCAGTACTTC.